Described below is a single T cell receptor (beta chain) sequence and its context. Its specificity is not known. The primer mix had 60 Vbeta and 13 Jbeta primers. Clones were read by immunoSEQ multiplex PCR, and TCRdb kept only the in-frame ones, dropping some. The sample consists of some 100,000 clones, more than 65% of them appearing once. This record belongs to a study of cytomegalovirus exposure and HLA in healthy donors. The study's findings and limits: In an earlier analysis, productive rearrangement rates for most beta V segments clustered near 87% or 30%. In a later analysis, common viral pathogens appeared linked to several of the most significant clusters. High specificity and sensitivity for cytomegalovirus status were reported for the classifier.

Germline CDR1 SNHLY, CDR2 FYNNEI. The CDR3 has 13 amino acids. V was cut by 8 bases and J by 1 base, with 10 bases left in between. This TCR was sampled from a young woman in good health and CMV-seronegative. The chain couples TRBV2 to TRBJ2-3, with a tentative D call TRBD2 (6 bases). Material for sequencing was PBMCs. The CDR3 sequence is CASSGGGTDTQYF. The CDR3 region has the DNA TGTGCCAGCTCCGGGGGAGGCACAGATACGCAGTATTTT.